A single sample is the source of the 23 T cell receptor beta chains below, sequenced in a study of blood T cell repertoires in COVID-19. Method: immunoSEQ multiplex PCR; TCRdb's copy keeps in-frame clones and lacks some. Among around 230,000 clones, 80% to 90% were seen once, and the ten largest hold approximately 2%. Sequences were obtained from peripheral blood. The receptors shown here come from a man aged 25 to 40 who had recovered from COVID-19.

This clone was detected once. CDR3: CASSMTGLNTIYF. The CDR3, as DNA: TGTGCCAGTAGTATGACGGGTTTAAACACCATATATTTT. This chain links TRBV19 with TRBJ1-3; D unclear. Trimming took off 3 bases at V and 6 bases at J, with 9 bases between the two ends. This CDR3 spans 13 amino acids. Germline CDR1 LNHDA, CDR2 SQIVND (reference sequence).

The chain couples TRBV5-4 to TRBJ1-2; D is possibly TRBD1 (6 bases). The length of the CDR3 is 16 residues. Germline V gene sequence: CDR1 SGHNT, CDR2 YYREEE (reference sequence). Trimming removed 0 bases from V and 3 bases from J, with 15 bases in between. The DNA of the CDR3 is TGTGCCAGCAGCTTGGCCACCTCCGCAGGGGACTATGGCTACACCTTC. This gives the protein CASSLATSAGDYGYTF.

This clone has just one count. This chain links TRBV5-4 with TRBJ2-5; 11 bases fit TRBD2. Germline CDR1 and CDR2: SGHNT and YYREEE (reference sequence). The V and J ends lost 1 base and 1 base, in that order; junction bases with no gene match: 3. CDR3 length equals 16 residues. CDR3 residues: CASSLTSGRVQETQYF. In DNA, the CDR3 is TGTGCCAGCAGCTTGACTAGCGGGAGAGTCCAAGAGACCCAGTACTTC.

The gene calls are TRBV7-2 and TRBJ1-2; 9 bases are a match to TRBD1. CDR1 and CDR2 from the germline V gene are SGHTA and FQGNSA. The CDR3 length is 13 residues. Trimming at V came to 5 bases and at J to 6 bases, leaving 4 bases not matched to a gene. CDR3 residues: CASSPRQGDGYTF. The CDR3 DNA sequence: TGTGCCAGCAGCCCCAGACAGGGGGATGGCTACACCTTC.

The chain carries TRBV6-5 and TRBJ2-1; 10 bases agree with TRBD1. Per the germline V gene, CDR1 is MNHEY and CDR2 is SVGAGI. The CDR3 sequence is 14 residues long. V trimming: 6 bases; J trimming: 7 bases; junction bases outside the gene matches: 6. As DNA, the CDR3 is TGTGCCAGCAGGTCCGGACAGGGGGGGAATGAGCAGTTCTTC. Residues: CASRSGQGGNEQFF.

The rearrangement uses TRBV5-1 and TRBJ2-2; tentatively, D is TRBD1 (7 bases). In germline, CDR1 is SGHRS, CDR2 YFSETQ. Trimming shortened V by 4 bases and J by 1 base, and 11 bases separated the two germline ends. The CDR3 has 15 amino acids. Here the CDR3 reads CASSAGQQNTGELFF. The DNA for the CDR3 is TGCGCCAGCAGCGCGGGACAGCAGAACACCGGGGAGCTGTTTTTT.

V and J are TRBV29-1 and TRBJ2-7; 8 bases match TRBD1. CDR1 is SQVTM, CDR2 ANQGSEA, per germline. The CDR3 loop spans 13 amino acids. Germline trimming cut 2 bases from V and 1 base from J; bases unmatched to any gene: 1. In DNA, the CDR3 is TGCAGCGTTGAACGGACAGGGTCCTACGAGCAGTACTTC. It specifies CSVERTGSYEQYF.

CDR3 amino acids: CASSFRESYEQYF. In DNA, the CDR3 is TGCGCCAGCAGCTTCAGGGAATCCTACGAGCAGTACTTC. This sequence joins TRBV5-1 and TRBJ2-7; maybe TRBD1 (5 bases). Germline lookup yields CDR1 SGHRS and CDR2 YFSETQ. V shed 2 bases and J shed 1 base, with 7 bases lying between them. This CDR3 is 13 amino acids long.

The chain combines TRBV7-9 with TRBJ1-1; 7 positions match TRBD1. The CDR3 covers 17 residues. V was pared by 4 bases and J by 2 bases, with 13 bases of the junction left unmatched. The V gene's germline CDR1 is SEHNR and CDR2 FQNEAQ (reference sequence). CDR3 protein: CASSSLRGIDVNTEAFF. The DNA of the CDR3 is TGTGCCAGCAGCTCGCTCAGGGGGATCGACGTTAACACTGAAGCTTTCTTT.

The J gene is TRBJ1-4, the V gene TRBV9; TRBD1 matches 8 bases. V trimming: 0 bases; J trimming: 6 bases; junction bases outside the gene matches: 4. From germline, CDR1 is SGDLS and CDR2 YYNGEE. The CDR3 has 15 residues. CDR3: CASSVEGTGDEKLFF. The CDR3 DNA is TGTGCCAGCAGCGTAGAAGGGACAGGAGATGAAAAACTGTTTTTT. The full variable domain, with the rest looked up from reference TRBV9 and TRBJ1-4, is DSGVTQTPKHLITATGQRVTLRCSPRSGDLSVYWYQQSLDQGLQFLIQYYNGEERAKGNILERFSAQQFPDLHSELNLSSLELGDSALYFCASSVEGTGDEKLFFGSGTQLSVL.

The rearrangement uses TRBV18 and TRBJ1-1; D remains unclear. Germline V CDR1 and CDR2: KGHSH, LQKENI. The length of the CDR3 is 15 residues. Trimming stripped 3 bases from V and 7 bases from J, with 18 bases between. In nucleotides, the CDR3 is TGTGCCAGCTCACCTTTTATGGAGAAACCCGATGAAGCTTTCTTT. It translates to CASSPFMEKPDEAFF.

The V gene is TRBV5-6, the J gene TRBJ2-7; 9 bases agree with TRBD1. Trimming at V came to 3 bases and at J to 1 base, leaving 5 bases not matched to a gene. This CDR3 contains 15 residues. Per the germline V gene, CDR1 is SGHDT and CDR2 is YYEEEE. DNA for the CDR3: TGTGCCAGCAGCTGGCCGGGACAGGGATCCTACGAGCAGTACTTC. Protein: CASSWPGQGSYEQYF.

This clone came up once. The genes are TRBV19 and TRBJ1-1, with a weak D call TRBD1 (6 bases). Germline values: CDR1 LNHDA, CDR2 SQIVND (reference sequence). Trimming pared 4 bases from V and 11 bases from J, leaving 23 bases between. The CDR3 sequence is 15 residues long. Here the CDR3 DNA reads TGTGCCAGTAGTAGCCGGGACACCCAGCAAATGCGGGCTTTCTTT. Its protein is CASSSRDTQQMRAFF.

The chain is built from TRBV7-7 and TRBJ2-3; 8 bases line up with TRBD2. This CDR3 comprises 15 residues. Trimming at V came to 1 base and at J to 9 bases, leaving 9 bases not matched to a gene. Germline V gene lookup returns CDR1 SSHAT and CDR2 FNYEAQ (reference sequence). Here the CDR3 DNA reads TGTGCCAGCAGCTTAGGAACGGGGGGGGACGAAACGCAGTATTTT. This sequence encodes CASSLGTGGDETQYF.

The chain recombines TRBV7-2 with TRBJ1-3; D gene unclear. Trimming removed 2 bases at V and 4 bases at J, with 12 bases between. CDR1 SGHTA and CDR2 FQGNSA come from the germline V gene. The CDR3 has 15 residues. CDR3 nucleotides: TGTGCCAGCAGCTTAAACCGAGCACTCGGAAACACCATATATTTT. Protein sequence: CASSLNRALGNTIYF.

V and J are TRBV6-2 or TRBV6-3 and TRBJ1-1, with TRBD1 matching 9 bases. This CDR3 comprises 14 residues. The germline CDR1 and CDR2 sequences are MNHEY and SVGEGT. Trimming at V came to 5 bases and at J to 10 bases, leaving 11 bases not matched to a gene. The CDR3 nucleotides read TGTGCCAGCAGTCCGGGGGGGACAGGGAAAGGAGCTTTCTTT. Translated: CASSPGGTGKGAFF.

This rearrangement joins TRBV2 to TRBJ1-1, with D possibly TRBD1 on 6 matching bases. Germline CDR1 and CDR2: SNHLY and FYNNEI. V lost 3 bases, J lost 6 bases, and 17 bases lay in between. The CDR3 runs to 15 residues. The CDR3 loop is CASSDFRQAVAEAFF. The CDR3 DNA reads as TGTGCCAGCAGTGATTTCCGACAGGCTGTGGCTGAAGCTTTCTTT.

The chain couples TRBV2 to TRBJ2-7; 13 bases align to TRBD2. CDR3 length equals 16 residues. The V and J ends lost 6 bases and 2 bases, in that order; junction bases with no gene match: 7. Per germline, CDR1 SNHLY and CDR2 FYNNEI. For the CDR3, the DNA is TGTGCCAGCAGAAGGGGGGGACTAGCGGGGACCTACGAGCAGTACTTC. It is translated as CASRRGGLAGTYEQYF.

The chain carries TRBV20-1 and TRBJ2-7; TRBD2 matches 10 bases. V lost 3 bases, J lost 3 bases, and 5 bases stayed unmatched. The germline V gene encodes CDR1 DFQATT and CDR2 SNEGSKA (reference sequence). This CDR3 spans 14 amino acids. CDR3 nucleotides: TGCAGTGCTAGTCTGTCTAGCGGGGGCTACGAGCAGTACTTC. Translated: CSASLSSGGYEQYF.

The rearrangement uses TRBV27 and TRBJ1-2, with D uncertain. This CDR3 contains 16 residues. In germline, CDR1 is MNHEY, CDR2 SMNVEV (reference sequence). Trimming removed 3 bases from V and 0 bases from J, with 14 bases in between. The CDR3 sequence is CASSFSRSEANYGYTF. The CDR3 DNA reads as TGTGCCAGCAGTTTCTCGAGGTCCGAAGCTAACTATGGCTACACCTTC.

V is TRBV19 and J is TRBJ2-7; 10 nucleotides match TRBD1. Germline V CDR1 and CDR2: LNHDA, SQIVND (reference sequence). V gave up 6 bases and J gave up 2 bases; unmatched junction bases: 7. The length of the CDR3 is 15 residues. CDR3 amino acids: CASSLGQGRTYEQYF. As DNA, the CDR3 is TGTGCCAGTAGCTTGGGACAGGGGAGGACCTACGAGCAGTACTTC.

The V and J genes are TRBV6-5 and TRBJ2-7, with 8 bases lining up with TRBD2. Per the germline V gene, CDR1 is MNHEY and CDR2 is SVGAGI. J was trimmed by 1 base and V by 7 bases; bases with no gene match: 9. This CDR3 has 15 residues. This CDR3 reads CASKPGLAPSYEQYF. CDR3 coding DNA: TGTGCCAGCAAACCCGGACTAGCTCCTTCCTACGAGCAGTACTTC.

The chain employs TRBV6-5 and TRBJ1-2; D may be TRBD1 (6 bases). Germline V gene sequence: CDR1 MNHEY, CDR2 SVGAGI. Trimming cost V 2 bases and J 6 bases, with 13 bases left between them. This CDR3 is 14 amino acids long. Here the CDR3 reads CASSYTGQRHGYTF. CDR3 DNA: TGTGCCAGCAGTTACACAGGGCAGCGCCATGGCTACACCTTC.